This T cell receptor (beta chain) was captured by sequencing in a study of T cell changes during pregnancy in multiple sclerosis. This CDR3 is built from 15 residues. Germline CDR1 is SQVTM and CDR2 is ANQGSEA. Trimming cost V 6 bases and J 1 base; bases outside gene matches: 8. Produced via immunoSEQ multiplex PCR; TCRdb's table is partial and in-frame only. In the table there are more than 55,000 clones, roughly 90% of which are singletons. This TCR derives from a female donor in good health, enrolled as a control in a pregnancy study. V gene TRBV29-1 combines with J gene TRBJ1-2; TRBD1 aligns across 10 bases. The sample here was peripheral blood, taken after pregnancy. CDR3 coding DNA: TGCAGCGTAGCCTCGGGACAGGGGCTTAACTATGGCTACACCTTC. Amino acid sequence: CSVASGQGLNYGYTF.